This T cell receptor beta chain comes out of a study of shared clonotypes between healthy human individuals. Concerning this clone itself: The target antigen is unknown.

This CDR3 has 19 residues. Germline CDR1 SGHVS, CDR2 FQNEAQ. Trimming took 5 bases from V and 4 from J; bases not matched to a gene: 14. Every donor, a Caucasian adult, lived in Nashville, Tennessee. The study, taken as a whole, reports: Non-shared clonotypes were found to have lower generation probabilities than the clonotypes that were shared by all four of the sorted-subset donors.

Assay used: immunoSEQ multiplex PCR; TCRdb lists only in-frame clones, some missing. Among approximately 500,000 clones listed, roughly 95% were seen once. Sequencing used naive CD4+ T cells sorted from blood. Subset denoted: CD45RA+ positively selected. The sequence derives from a young woman in good health. V gene TRBV7-8 combines with J gene TRBJ2-2; 12 positions match TRBD2. The CDR3 sequence is CASSPVFLAGGRSTGELFF. CDR3 nucleotide sequence: TGTGCCAGCAGCCCAGTCTTCCTAGCGGGAGGGCGAAGCACCGGGGAGCTGTTTTTT.